This T cell receptor (beta chain) was captured in a study of blood T cells in healthy people across ages. PCR was performed a second time for roughly 7 to 12 cycles using a sample-barcoded 5' primer and a J-beta primer mix. TCRdb reprocessed the 5' RACE reads with MiXCR, giving one entry per CDR3 protein. Here the sample spans over 450,000 distinct CDR3 sequences, under 30% being singletons. Notes on the study in general: Across samples, TCR beta diversity tracked strongly with naive T cell percentage.

This clonotype was counted a few times. Antigen specificity is unknown. The germline CDR1 and CDR2 sequences are LGHNA and YSLEER. This CDR3 spans 17 amino acids. Germline trimming cut 0 bases from V and 4 bases from J; bases unmatched to any gene: 11. These data were likewise used in another study, on T cells of mothers and their children. That paper adds: The study sampled a few healthy Caucasian mothers and their six children. It was through the M1S primer of the second PCR that sample barcodes and 2-4 random nucleotides were added. Compared with unrelated pairs, related mother-child pairs had slightly higher, non-significant overlap.

The source material was blood. This sequence joins TRBV4-3 and TRBJ2-7; TRBD1 matches 8 bases. This receptor was taken from a boy between 10 and 17 years old in good health. The chain's CDR3 is CASSQERFRDRRYEQYF. The CDR3 DNA reads TGCGCCAGCAGCCAAGAGAGGTTCCGGGACAGGAGATACGAGCAGTACTTC.